These T cell receptor beta chains were read from a single sample in a study of human CD8 memory T cell subsets. From the 5' RACE reads, TCRdb lists one entry per CDR3 protein and no DNA. The sample has about 11,000 distinct CDR3 sequences; the top ten hold about 14%. Specimen: CD8+ T cells from PBMCs. The receptors come from a human donor in good health. Each CDR3 is given with its conserved first and last residue. Clone sizes are given selectively: once, few, many, or a class where the clone is expanded.

.	TRBJ2-7	TRBV13	CASSLERQGDYEQYF
.	TRBJ2-2	TRBV10-3	CATSYAGELFF
.	TRBJ1-1	TRBV13	CASSLDLGQNTEAFF
.	TRBJ1-3	TRBV14	CASSQDLPRVYGNTIYF
.	TRBJ2-1	TRBV7-9	CASSSTKASGGPYNEQFF
.	TRBJ2-2	TRBV7-9	CASRLGSGSGELFF
medium-sized	TRBJ1-1	TRBV19	CASSLGGADPWDTEAFF
.	TRBJ2-7	TRBV11-2	CASSFGGSYEQYF
.	TRBJ2-7	TRBV13	CASSSLNYEQYF
.	TRBJ1-1	TRBV2	CASHTGSAEAFF
.	TRBJ1-2	TRBV7-9	CASSLEADRGEGYTF
.	TRBJ2-3	TRBV7-6	CASSGTGITDTQYF
.	TRBJ2-1	TRBV24-1	CATSDLGTSGYNEQFF
.	TRBJ2-2	TRBV19	CASSMWSQGARTGELFF
.	TRBJ1-5	TRBV28	CASSFLGEQPQHF